One sample yielded the 14 T cell receptor beta chains listed below, sequenced in a study of spatial heterogeneity in lung cancer. Documented time point: sample taken at primary tumor resection. TCRdb redid the calling of the 5' RACE reads with MiXCR, one entry per CDR3 protein. The sample contains some 2,900 distinct CDR3 sequences, around 6.6% of which appear only once. Source: normal lung tissue next to the tumor, taken at surgery. These TCRs come from a male donor with early-stage non-small cell lung cancer.

In its sample, this clonotype is medium-sized (0.01 to 0.1%). CDR3 sequence reads: CASSFGARGIGYPQYF. The CDR3 nucleotides are TGTGCCAGCAGTTTCGGGGCCAGGGGGATTGGCTACCCGCAGTATTTT. This rearrangement joins TRBV28 to TRBJ2-3; TRBD1 aligns across 7 bases. The CDR3 has 16 amino acids. Looked up from germline, CDR1 is MDHEN and CDR2 is SYDVKM. Unmatched junction bases numbered 16, after V lost 3 bases and J lost 10 bases.

This clonotype is deemed medium-sized (0.01 to 0.1%). The rearrangement uses TRBV4-2 and TRBJ2-3, with D uncertain. Trimming removed 3 bases from V and 4 bases from J, with 20 bases in between. CDR3 length equals 17 residues. The germline V gene encodes CDR1 LGHNA and CDR2 YNFKEQ. The CDR3 nucleotides read TGTGCCAGCAGCCACTCAAAGGCGGAACAGAACGCAGATACGCAGTATTTT. Translated: CASSHSKAEQNADTQYF.

By its share, this clonotype is medium-sized. The rearrangement joins TRBV12-3 or TRBV12-4 to TRBJ2-7; TRBD2 matches at 8 bases. V dropped 7 bases and J dropped 2; count of bases not matched to a gene: 7. The CDR3 consists of 14 residues. CDR3 bases: TGTGCCAGCACCACCGGGACTAGGGCCTACGAGCAGTACTTC. It translates to CASTTGTRAYEQYF.

This clonotype ranks as medium-sized (0.01 to 0.1%). The chain is built from TRBV6-1 and TRBJ2-7, with D perhaps TRBD1 (6 bases). Germline values: CDR1 MNHNS, CDR2 SASEGT. Trimming shortened V by 11 bases and J by 0 bases, and 17 bases separated the two germline ends. The CDR3 covers 14 residues. CDR3 loop: CAVRQDPTSYEQYF. The DNA for the CDR3 is TGTGCCGTTAGACAGGACCCTACCTCCTACGAGCAGTACTTC.

In regard to this clonotype: One end of the junction is discordant with germline, which a read error may explain. The chain has TRBV6-2 or TRBV6-3 and TRBJ2-6; maybe TRBD1 (5 bases). The V gene's germline CDR1 is MNHEY and CDR2 SVGEGT. This CDR3 spans 13 amino acids. The CDR3: CASRQNGANVLTF. The DNA of the CDR3 is TGTGCCAGCAGGCAGAATGGGGCAAACGTCCTGACTTTC.

This clonotype was detected many times. The chain combines TRBV7-2 with TRBJ2-1, with D hard to call. The CDR3 consists of 13 residues. Germline assignment: CDR1 SGHTA and CDR2 FQGNSA. V dropped 5 bases and J dropped 9 bases, with 14 bases sitting between them. Here the CDR3 DNA reads TGTGCCAGCAGCAGCTATCAGTTAGGTGAGCAGTTCTTC. Its protein is CASSSYQLGEQFF.

This clonotype is classed as medium-sized. This chain connects TRBV6-5 to TRBJ2-2, with no clear D. Between the trimmed V and J ends, which lost 6 bases and 0 bases, there was a span of 2 bases. Looked up from germline, CDR1 is MNHEY and CDR2 is SVGAGI. The CDR3 sequence is 12 residues long. CDR3 residues: CASRSNTGELFF. The DNA for the CDR3 is TGTGCCAGCAGATCGAACACCGGGGAGCTGTTTTTT.

By frequency in the sample, this clonotype is large. This chain links TRBV12-3 or TRBV12-4 with TRBJ1-1; 7 bases fit TRBD1. The CDR3 consists of 12 residues. Unmatched junction bases numbered 5, after V lost 5 bases and J lost 8 bases. The CDR3 spells CASSAGTAEAFF. In DNA, the CDR3 is TGTGCCAGCAGTGCCGGGACAGCAGAAGCTTTCTTT.

This clonotype was observed many times. This chain joins TRBV5-1 and TRBJ2-5; TRBD2 might be the D (7 bases). The V end was cut by 0 bases, the J end by 5 bases, with 11 bases between. Germline CDR1 reads SGHRS; CDR2 reads YFSETQ. The CDR3 spans 14 residues. The CDR3 sequence: CASSLAGGLETQYF. In DNA form, the CDR3 reads TGCGCCAGCAGCTTGGCCGGGGGGCTGGAGACCCAGTACTTC.

This clonotype is judged medium-sized. The J gene is TRBJ2-7, the V gene TRBV6-5, with D hard to call. Germline V gene data show CDR1 as MNHEY and CDR2 as SVGAGI. The CDR3 covers 14 residues. The ends were cut back, 0 bases at V and 2 bases at J, with 8 bases in the middle. As DNA, the CDR3 is TGTGCCAGCAGTTACTCCCGGGCCGCCTACGAGCAGTACTTC. Its translation: CASSYSRAAYEQYF.

This clonotype is classed as medium-sized (0.01 to 0.1%). J is TRBJ2-5 and V is TRBV6-5; the D gene is possibly TRBD2 (6 bases). Germline V gives CDR1 MNHEY, CDR2 SVGAGI. Trimming left V 8 bases short and J 2 bases short, with 9 bases between. The CDR3 spans 12 residues. CDR3 protein: CASRRGQETQYF. CDR3 sequence (DNA): TGTGCCAGCCGGAGGGGTCAAGAGACCCAGTACTTC.

This clonotype is medium-sized by share. The genes are TRBV20-1 and TRBJ1-5; the D gene is possibly TRBD1 (5 bases). V gave up 6 bases and J gave up 1 base, with 13 bases separating them. CDR1 is DFQATT, CDR2 SNEGSKA, per germline (reference sequence). The CDR3 is 14 residues long. CDR3 protein: CSAPVGGSNQPQHF. The CDR3, as DNA: TGCAGTGCCCCGGTGGGGGGAAGCAATCAGCCCCAGCATTTT.

By frequency in the sample, this clonotype is medium-sized. The J gene is TRBJ1-6, the V gene TRBV11-3; no clear D gene. The CDR3 contains 13 residues. V was pared by 2 bases and J by 7 bases, with 6 bases between. Germline loops: CDR1 SGHNT, CDR2 YENEEA. The CDR3 DNA reads TGTGCCAGCAGCTTATCCGGGAATTCACCCCTCCACTTT. Translated: CASSLSGNSPLHF.

This clonotype was detected a few times. The chain links TRBV3-1 to TRBJ2-5; D is ambiguous. The V gene lost 1 base and the J gene lost 1 base, with 4 bases spanning the gap. Germline values: CDR1 LGHDT, CDR2 YNNKEL (reference sequence). The CDR3 contains 13 residues. CDR3 in amino acids: CASSQGIQETQYF. The CDR3, as DNA: TGTGCCAGCAGCCAAGGCATCCAAGAGACCCAGTACTTC.